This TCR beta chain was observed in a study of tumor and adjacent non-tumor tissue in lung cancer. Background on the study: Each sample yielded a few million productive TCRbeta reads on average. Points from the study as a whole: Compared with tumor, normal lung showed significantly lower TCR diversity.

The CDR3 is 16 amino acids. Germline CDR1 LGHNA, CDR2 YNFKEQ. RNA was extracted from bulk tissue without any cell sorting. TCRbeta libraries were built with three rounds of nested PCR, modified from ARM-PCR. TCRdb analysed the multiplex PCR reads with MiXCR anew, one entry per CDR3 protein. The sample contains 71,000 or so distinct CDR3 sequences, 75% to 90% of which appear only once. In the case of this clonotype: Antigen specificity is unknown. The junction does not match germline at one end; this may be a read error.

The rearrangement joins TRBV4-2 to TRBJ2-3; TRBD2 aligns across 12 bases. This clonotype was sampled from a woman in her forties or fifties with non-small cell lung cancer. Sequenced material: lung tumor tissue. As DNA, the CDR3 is TGTGCCAGTAGCCCTTGGACTAGCGGGAATGTAGATACGCACTATTTT. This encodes CASSPWTSGNVDTHYF.